The 2 T cell receptor beta chains given below trace back to one sample, sequenced in a study of T cell responses to AZD1222 COVID-19 vaccine. Clones were read by immunoSEQ multiplex PCR, and TCRdb kept only the in-frame ones, dropping some. The top ten clones hold approximately 25% of a sample with about 72,000 clones, about nine tenths of them seen once. The sample in question was peripheral blood, obtained on day 0 of AZD1222 vaccination. Receptors originate from an adult in good health.

The chain is built from TRBV11-2 and TRBJ2-3; 11 nucleotides match TRBD2. The CDR3 totals 16 residues. V shed 3 bases, J shed 0 bases, and the junction held 2 bases outside the gene matches. Germline values: CDR1 SGHAT, CDR2 FQNNGV. CDR3 sequence (DNA): TGTGCCAGCAGCTTCAGACTAGCGGGGAGCACAGATACGCAGTATTTT. It codes for CASSFRLAGSTDTQYF.

The chain links TRBV7-2 to TRBJ2-2; D not resolved. This CDR3 contains 14 residues. Germline lookup yields CDR1 SGHTA and CDR2 FQGNSA. The V end was cut by 2 bases, the J end by 2 bases, with 6 bases between. The CDR3, as DNA: TGTGCCAGCAGCTTACGCGTAAACACCGGGGAGCTGTTTTTT. This codes for CASSLRVNTGELFF.